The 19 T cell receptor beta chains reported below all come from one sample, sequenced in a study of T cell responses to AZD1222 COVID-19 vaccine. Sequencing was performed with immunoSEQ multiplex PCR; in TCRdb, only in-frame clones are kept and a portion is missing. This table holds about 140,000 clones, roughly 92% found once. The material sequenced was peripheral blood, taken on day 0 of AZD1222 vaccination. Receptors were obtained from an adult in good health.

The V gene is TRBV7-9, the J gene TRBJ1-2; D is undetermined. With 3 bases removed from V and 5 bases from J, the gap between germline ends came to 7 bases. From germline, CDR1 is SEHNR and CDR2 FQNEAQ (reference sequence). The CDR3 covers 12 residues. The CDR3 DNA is TGTGCCAGCAGCTTGCCCGGGTATGGCTACACCTTC. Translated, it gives CASSLPGYGYTF.

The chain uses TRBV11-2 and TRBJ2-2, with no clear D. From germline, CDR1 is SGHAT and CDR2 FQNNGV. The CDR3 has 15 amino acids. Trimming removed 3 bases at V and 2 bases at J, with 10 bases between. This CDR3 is CASSLDPFNTGELFF. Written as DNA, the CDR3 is TGTGCCAGCAGCTTGGACCCTTTTAACACCGGGGAGCTGTTTTTT.

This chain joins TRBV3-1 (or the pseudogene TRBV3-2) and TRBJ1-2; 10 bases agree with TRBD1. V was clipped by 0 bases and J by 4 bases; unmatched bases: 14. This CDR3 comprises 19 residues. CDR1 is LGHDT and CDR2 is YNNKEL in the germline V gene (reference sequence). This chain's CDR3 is CASSQDWGAPDRGTYGYTF. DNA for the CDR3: TGTGCCAGCAGCCAAGATTGGGGGGCCCCGGACAGGGGGACCTATGGCTACACCTTC.

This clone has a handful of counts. CDR3 DNA sequence: TGTGCCAGCAGTACGGGACAGGCGATTAACAATGAGCAGTTCTTC. Its protein product is CASSTGQAINNEQFF. The chain employs TRBV6-5 and TRBJ2-1; 8 nucleotides line up with TRBD1. Germline V lookup: CDR1 MNHEY, CDR2 SVGAGI. This CDR3 is built from 15 residues. V shed 5 bases and J 5 bases; nucleotides not matched to a gene: 8.

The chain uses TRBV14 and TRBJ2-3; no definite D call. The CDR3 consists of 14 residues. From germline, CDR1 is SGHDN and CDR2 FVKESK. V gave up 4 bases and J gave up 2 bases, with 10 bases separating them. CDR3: CASSPGSSTDTQYF. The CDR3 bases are TGTGCCAGCAGCCCGGGTTCGTCCACAGATACGCAGTATTTT.

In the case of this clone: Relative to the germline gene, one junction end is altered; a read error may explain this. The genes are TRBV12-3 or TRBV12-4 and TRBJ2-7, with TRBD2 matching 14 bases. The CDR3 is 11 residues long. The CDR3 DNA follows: TGTGCCAGCAGTTCGGGACTAGCGGGAGACTTC. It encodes CASSSGLAGDF.

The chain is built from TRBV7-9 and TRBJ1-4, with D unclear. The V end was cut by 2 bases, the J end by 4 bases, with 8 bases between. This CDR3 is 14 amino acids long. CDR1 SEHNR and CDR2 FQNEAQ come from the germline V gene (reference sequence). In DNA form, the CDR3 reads TGTGCCAGCAGCTTAAGGCAGGATAATGAAAAACTGTTTTTT. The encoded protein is CASSLRQDNEKLFF.

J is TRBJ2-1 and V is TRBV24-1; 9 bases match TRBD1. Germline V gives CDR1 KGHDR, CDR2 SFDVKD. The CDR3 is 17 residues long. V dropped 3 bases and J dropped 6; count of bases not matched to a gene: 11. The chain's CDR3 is CATSDPSGTGYFNEQFF. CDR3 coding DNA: TGTGCCACCAGTGATCCCTCCGGGACAGGGTATTTCAATGAGCAGTTCTTC.

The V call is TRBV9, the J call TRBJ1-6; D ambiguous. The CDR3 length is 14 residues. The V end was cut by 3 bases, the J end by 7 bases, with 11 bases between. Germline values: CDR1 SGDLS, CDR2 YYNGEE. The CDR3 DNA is TGTGCCAGCAGCGAAGAACATGGCAATTCACCCCTCCACTTT. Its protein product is CASSEEHGNSPLHF.

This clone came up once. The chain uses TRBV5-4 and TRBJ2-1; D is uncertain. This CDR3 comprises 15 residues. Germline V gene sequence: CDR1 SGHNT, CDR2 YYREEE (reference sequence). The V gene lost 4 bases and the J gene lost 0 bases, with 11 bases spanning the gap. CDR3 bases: TGTGCCAGCAGCCTTACTTCGAACTCCTACAATGAGCAGTTCTTC. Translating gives CASSLTSNSYNEQFF.

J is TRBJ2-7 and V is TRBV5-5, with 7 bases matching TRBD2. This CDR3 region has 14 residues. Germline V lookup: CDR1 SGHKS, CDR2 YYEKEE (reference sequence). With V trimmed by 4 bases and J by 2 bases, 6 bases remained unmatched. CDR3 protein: CASSRGVRPYEQYF. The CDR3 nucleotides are TGTGCCAGCAGCCGGGGGGTACGGCCCTACGAGCAGTACTTC.

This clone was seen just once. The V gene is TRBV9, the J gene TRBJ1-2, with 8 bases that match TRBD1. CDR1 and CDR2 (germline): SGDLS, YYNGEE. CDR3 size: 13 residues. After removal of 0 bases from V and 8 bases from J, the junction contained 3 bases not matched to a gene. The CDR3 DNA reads TGTGCCAGCAGCGTAGCTACAGGGGGGGGCTACACCTTC. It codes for CASSVATGGGYTF.

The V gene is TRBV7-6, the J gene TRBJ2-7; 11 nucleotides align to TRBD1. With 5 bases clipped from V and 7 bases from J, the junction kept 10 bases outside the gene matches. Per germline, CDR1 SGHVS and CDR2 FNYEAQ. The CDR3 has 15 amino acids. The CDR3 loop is CASSQGTGGIQEQYF. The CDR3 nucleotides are TGTGCCAGCAGCCAAGGGACAGGGGGAATACAAGAGCAGTACTTC.

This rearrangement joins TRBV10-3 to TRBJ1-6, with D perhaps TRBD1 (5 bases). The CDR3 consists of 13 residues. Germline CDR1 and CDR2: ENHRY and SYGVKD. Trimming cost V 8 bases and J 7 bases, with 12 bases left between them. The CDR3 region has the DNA TGTGCCATCTCCCGGGGCCAAAATTCACCCCTCCACTTT. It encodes CAISRGQNSPLHF.

CDR3 in amino acids: CASSLLGQYNEQFF. The DNA of the CDR3 is TGTGCCAGCAGCTTATTGGGACAATACAATGAGCAGTTCTTC. This rearrangement joins TRBV7-9 to TRBJ2-1; possible D gene TRBD1, 6 bases. Germline V gene data show CDR1 as SEHNR and CDR2 as FQNEAQ (reference sequence). The germline V and J ends were trimmed by 2 bases and 4 bases, with 9 bases remaining between them. The CDR3 runs 14 residues.

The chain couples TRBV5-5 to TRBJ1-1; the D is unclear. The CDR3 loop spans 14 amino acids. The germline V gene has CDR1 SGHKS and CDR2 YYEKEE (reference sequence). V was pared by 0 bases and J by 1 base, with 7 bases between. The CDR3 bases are TGTGCCAGCAGCTTGGGTTTAAGGAACACTGAAGCTTTCTTT. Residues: CASSLGLRNTEAFF.

CDR3 region: CASSQLELQPGNTIYF. The CDR3 DNA is TGTGCCAGCAGCCAATTGGAATTGCAGCCTGGAAACACCATATATTTT. The chain couples TRBV16 to TRBJ1-3, with D unresolved. Trimming removed 1 base at V and 2 bases at J, with 12 bases between. The CDR3 extends over 16 amino acids. CDR1 KGHSY and CDR2 FQNENV come from the germline V gene.

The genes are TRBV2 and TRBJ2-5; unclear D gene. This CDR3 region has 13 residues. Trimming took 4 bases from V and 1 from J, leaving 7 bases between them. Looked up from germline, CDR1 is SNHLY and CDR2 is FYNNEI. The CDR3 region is CASSGQVQETQYF. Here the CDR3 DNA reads TGTGCCAGCAGTGGACAAGTCCAAGAGACCCAGTACTTC.

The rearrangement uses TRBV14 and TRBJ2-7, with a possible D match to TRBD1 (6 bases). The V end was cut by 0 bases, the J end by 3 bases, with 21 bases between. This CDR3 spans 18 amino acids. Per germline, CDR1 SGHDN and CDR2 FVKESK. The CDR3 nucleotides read TGTGCCAGCAGCCAAGATTGGGGAACAGGGTCACCCATCTACGAGCAGTACTTC. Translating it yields CASSQDWGTGSPIYEQYF.